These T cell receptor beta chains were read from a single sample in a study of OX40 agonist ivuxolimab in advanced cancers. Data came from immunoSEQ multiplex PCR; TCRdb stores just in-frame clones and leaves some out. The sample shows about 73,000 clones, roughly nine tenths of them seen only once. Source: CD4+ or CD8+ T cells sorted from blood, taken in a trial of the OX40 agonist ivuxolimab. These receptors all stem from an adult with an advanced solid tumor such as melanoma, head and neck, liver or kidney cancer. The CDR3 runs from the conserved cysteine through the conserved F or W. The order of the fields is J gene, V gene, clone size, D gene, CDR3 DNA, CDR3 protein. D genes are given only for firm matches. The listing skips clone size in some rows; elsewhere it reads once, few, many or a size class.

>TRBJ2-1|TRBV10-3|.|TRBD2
TGTGCCATCAGTGATAGCGGGAGAAACTACAATGAGCAGTTCTTC
CAISDSGRNYNEQFF
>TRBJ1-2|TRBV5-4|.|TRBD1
TGTGCCAGCAGCGGATCCGGGACAGGGCACTATGGCTACACCTTC
CASSGSGTGHYGYTF
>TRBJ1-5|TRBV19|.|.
TGTGCCAGTAGTTCCCGGGCAGCGGCAGGCAATCAGCCCCAGCATTTT
CASSSRAAAGNQPQHF
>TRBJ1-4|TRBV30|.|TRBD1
TGTGCCTGGAGCGGACAGGGGGGAGAAAAACTGTTTTTT
CAWSGQGGEKLFF
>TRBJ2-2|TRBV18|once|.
TGTGCCAGCTCACCACCCTCGACAGGGAACACCGGGGAGCTGTTTTTT
CASSPPSTGNTGELFF
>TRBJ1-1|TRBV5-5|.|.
TGTGCCAGCAGCTTGGACCCCCAAATGAACACTGAAGCTTTCTTT
CASSLDPQMNTEAFF
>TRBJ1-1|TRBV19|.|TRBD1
TGTGCCAGTAGTATGCAGGGGGCCAACACTGAAGCTTTCTTT
CASSMQGANTEAFF
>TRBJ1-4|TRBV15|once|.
TGTGCCACCAGCAGAGATCGAGACAGCGGCGAAAAACTGTTTTTT
CATSRDRDSGEKLFF
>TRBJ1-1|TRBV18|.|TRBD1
TGTGCCAGCTCACCCGGGACAGTGAACACTGAAGCTTTCTTT
CASSPGTVNTEAFF
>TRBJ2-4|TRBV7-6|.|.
TGTGCCAGCAGCCCTAACACCGGGACTCAGTACTTC
CASSPNTGTQYF
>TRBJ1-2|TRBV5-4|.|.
TGTGCCAGCAGCCAAATAGACATAGGGCACTATGGCTACACCTTC
CASSQIDIGHYGYTF
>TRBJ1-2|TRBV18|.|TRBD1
TGTGCCAGCTCACTTTCCGACCTGGGACAGATTCACGATGGCTACACCTTC
CASSLSDLGQIHDGYTF
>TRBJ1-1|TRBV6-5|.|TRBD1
TGTGCCAGCAGGCCACATACAGGGGCGGGCACTGAAGCTTTCTTT
CASRPHTGAGTEAFF
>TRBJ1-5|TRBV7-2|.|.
TGTGCCAGCAGCTCGGGGCGGGGTGCAAATCAGCCCCAGCATTTT
CASSSGRGANQPQHF
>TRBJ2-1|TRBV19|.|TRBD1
TGTGCCAGTAGTATGGGCCGGGACAGATACAATGAGCAGTTCTTC
CASSMGRDRYNEQFF
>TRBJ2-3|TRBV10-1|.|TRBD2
TGCGCCAGCAGTGACTCAGTAGCGGGAACAGATACGCAGTATTTT
CASSDSVAGTDTQYF
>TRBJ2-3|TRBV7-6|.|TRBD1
TGTGCCAGCAGCCCACGGACAGGGGCGTTTAGCACAGATACGCAGTATTTT
CASSPRTGAFSTDTQYF